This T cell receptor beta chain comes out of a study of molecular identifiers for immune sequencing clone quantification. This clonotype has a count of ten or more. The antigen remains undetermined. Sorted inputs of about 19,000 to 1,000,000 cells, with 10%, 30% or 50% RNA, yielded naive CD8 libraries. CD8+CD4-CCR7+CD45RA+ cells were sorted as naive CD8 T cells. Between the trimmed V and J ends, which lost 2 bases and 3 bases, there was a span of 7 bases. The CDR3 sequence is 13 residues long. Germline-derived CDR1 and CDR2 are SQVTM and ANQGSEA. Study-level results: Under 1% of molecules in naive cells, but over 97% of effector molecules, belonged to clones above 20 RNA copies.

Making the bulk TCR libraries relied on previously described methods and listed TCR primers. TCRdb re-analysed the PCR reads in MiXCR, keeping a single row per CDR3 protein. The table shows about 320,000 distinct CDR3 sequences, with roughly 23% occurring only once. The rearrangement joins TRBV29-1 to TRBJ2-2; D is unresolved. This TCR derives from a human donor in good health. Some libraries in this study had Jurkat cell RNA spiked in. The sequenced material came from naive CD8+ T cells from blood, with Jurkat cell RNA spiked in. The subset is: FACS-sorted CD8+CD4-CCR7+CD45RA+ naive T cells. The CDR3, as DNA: TGCAGCGTTGAAAAGGAACACACCGGGGAGCTGTTTTTT. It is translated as CSVEKEHTGELFF.